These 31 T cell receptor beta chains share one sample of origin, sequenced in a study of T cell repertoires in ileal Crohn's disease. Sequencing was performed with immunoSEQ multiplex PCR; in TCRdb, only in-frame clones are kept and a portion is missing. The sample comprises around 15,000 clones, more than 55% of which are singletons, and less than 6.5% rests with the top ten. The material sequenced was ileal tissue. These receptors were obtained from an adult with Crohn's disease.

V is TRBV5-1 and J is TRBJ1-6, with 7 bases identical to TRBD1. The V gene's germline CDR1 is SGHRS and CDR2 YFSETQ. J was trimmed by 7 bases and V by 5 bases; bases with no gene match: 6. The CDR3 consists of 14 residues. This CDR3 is CASRPGTENSPLHF. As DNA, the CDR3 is TGCGCCAGCAGGCCCGGGACAGAGAATTCACCCCTCCACTTT. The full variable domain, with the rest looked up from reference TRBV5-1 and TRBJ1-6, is KAGVTQTPRYLIKTRGQQVTLSCSPISGHRSVSWYQQTPGQGLQFLFEYFSETQRNKGNFPGRFSGRQFSNSRSEMNVSTLELGDSALYLCASRPGTENSPLHFGNGTRLTVT.

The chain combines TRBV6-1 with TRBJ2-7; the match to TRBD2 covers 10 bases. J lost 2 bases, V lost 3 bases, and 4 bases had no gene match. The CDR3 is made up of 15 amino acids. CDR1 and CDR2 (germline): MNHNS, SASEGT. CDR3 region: CASSDRLAGAYEQYF. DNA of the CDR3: TGTGCCAGCAGTGACCGGCTAGCGGGGGCCTACGAGCAGTACTTC.

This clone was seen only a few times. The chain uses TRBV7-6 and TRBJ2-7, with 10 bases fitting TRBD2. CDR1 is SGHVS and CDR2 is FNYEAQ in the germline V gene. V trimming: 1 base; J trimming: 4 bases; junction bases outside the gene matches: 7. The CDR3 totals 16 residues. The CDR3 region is CASSLVASGSTYEQYF. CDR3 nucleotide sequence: TGTGCCAGCAGCTTAGTCGCTAGCGGGAGTACGTACGAGCAGTACTTC.

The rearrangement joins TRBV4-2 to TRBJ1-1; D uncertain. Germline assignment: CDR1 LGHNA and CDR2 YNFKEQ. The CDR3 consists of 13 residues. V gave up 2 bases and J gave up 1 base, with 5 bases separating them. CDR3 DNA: TGTGCCAGCAGCCAAACAGAGAACACTGAAGCTTTCTTT. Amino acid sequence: CASSQTENTEAFF.

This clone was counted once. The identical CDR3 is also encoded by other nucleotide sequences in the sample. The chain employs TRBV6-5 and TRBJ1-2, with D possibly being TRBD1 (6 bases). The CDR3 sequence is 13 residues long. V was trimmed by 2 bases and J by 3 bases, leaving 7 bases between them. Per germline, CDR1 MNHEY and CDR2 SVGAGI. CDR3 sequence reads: CASSYRQDYGYTF. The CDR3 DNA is TGTGCCAGCAGTTACCGACAGGACTATGGCTACACCTTC.

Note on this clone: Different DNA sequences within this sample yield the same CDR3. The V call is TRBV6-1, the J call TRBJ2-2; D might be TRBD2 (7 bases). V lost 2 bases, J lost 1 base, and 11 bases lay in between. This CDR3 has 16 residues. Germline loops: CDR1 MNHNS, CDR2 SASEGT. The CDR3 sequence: CASSEFGGQNTGELFF. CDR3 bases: TGTGCCAGCAGTGAATTCGGGGGGCAGAACACCGGGGAGCTGTTTTTT.

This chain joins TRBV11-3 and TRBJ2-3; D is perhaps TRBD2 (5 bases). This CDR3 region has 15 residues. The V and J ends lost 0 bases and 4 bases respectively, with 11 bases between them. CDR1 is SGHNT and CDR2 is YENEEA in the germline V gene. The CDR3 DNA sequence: TGTGCCAGCAGCTTAGATGGTGCTAGCTCAGATACGCAGTATTTT. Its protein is CASSLDGASSDTQYF.

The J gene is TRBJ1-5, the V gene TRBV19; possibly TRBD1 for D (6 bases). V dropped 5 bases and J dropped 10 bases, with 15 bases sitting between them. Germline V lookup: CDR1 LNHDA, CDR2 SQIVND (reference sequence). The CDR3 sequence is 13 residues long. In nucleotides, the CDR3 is TGTGCCAGTAGTGGAGACAGGCCTCAACCCCAGCATTTT. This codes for CASSGDRPQPQHF.

The CDR3 sequence is CASSESGTGEPTDTQYF. The CDR3 bases are TGCGCCAGCAGTGAGTCAGGGACAGGGGAACCCACAGATACGCAGTATTTT. The chain has TRBV10-2 and TRBJ2-3, with TRBD1 matching over 10 bases. Germline values: CDR1 WSHSY, CDR2 SAAADI. The CDR3 spans 17 residues. Trimming removed 0 bases from V and 2 bases from J; junction bases left unmatched: 5.

CDR3 sequence: CASSGVAGAGVAKNIQYF. DNA for the CDR3: TGCGCCAGCAGCGGGGTGGCAGGGGCAGGAGTAGCCAAAAACATTCAGTACTTC. V usage is TRBV5-1 and J usage is TRBJ2-4, with D possibly matching TRBD1 (6 bases). The CDR3 totals 18 residues. Germline CDR1 is SGHRS and CDR2 is YFSETQ. The V and J ends lost 4 bases and 0 bases respectively, with 20 bases between them.

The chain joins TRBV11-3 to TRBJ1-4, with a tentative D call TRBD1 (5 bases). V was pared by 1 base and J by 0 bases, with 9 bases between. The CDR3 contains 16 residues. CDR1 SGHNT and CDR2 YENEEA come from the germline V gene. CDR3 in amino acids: CASSLGGAATNEKLFF. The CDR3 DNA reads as TGTGCCAGCAGCTTAGGCGGGGCGGCAACTAATGAAAAACTGTTTTTT.

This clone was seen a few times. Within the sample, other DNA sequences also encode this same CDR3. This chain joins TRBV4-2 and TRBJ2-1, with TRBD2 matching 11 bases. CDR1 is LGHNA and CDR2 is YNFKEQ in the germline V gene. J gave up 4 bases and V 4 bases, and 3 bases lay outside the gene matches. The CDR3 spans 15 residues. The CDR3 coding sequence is TGTGCCAGCAGCCTACTAGCGGGAGCTTACAATGAGCAGTTCTTC. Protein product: CASSLLAGAYNEQFF.

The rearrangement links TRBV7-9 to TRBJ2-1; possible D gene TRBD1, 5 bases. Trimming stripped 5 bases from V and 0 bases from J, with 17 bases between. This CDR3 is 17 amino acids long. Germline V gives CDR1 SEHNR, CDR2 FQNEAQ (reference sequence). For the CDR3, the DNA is TGTGCCAGCAGCCTAAGGGTAGGGGCTGGCTCCTACAATGAGCAGTTCTTC. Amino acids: CASSLRVGAGSYNEQFF.

CDR3 sequence reads: CASSSASGRWRFF. The CDR3 DNA follows: TGTGCCAGCAGCTCCGCTAGCGGGAGGTGGCGGTTCTTC. The chain joins TRBV7-3 to TRBJ2-1; 11 bases map to TRBD2. CDR1 and CDR2 from the germline V gene are SGHTA and FQGTGA. V lost 4 bases, J lost 15 bases, and 8 bases stayed unmatched. The CDR3 is 13 residues long. Full variable domain (outside the CDR3, taken from reference TRBV7-3 and TRBJ2-1): GAGVSQTPSNKVTEKGKYVELRCDPISGHTALYWYRQSLGQGPEFLIYFQGTGAADDSGLPNDRFFAVRPEGSVSTLKIQRTERGDSAVYLCASSSASGRWRFFGPGTRLTVL.

The CDR3 protein is CAWSVRSTWGRGSTEAFF. The DNA for the CDR3 is TGTGCCTGGAGTGTACGTAGCACATGGGGTCGGGGTTCTACTGAAGCTTTCTTT. J is TRBJ1-1 and V is TRBV30; no clear D gene. The CDR3 loop spans 18 amino acids. Germline assignment: CDR1 GTSNPN and CDR2 SVGIG (reference sequence). V lost 0 bases to trimming and J lost 5 bases, with 25 bases between them.

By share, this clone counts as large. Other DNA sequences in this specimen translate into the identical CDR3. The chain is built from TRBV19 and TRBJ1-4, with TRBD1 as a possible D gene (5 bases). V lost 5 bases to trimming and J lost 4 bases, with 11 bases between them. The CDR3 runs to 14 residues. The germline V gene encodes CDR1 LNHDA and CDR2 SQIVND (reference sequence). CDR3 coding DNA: TGTGCCAGTAGTTTCGGAAGGGGTAATGAAAAACTGTTTTTT. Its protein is CASSFGRGNEKLFF.

CDR3 region: CASSYEVNTEAFF. CDR3 bases: TGTGCCAGCAGTTACGAGGTTAACACTGAAGCTTTCTTT. The rearrangement links TRBV6-6 to TRBJ1-1; D is undetermined. CDR1 is MNHNY and CDR2 is SVGAGI in the germline V gene (reference sequence). The CDR3 consists of 13 residues. V was shortened by 2 bases and J by 2 bases, with 6 bases between the two germline ends.

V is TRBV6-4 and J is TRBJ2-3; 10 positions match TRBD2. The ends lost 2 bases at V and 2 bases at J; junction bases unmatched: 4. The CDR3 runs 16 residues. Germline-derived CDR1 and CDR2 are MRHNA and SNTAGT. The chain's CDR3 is CASSDGAGGPTDTQYF. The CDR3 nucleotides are TGTGCCAGCAGTGACGGAGCGGGAGGGCCCACAGATACGCAGTATTTT.

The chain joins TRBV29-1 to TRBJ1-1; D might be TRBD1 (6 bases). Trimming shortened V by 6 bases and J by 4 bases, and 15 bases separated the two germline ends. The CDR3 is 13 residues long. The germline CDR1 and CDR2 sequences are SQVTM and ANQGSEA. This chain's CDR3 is CSVHQGYGTEAFF. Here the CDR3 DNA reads TGCAGCGTCCATCAGGGGTACGGCACTGAAGCTTTCTTT.

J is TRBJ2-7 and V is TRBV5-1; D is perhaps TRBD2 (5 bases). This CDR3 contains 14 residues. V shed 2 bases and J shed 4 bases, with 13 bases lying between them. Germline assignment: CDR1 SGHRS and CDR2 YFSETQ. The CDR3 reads CASSFGPEDYEQYF. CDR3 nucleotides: TGCGCCAGCAGCTTCGGACCGGAGGATTACGAGCAGTACTTC.

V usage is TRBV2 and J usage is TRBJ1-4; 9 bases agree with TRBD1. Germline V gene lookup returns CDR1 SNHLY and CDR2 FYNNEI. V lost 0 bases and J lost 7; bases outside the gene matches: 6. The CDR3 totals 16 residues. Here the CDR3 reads CASSEALDRGREKLFF. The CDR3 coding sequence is TGTGCCAGCAGTGAAGCCCTGGACAGGGGACGTGAAAAACTGTTTTTT.

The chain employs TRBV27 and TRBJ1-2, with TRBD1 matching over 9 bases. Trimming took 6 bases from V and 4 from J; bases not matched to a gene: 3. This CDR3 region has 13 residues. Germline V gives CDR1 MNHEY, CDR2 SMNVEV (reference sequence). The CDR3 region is CASSPGQGYGYTF. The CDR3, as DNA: TGTGCCAGCAGCCCGGGACAGGGCTATGGCTACACCTTC.

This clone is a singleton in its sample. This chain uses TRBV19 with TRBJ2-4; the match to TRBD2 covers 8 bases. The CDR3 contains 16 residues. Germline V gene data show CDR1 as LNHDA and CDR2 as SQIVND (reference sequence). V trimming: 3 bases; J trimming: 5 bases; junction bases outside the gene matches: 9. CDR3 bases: TGTGCCAGTAGTATTAAAGCGGGAGCCGGGGAAAACATTCAGTACTTC. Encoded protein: CASSIKAGAGENIQYF. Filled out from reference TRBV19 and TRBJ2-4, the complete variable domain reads DGGITQSPKYLFRKEGQNVTLSCEQNLNHDAMYWYRQDPGQGLRLIYYSQIVNDFQKGDIAEGYSVSREKKESFPLTVTSAQKNPTAFYLCASSIKAGAGENIQYFGAGTRLSVL.

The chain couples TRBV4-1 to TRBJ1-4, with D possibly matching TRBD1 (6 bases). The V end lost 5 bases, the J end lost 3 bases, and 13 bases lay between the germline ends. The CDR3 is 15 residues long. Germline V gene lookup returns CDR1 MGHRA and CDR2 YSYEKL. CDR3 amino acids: CASSYLDRSNEKLFF. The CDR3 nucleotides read TGCGCCAGCAGCTACCTGGACAGATCTAATGAAAAACTGTTTTTT.

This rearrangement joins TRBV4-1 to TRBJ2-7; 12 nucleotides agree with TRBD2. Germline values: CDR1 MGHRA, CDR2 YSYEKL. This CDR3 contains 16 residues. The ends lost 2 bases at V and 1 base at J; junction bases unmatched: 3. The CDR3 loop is CASSQLLAGGSYEQYF. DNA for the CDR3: TGCGCCAGCAGCCAACTACTAGCGGGGGGATCCTACGAGCAGTACTTC.

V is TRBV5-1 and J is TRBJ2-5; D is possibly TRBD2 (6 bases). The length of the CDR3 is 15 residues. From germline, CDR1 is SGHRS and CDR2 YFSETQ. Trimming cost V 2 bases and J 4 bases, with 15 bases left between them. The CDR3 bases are TGCGCCAGCAGCTTCCTAGCTAAAGCGGGAGAGACCCAGTACTTC. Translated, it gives CASSFLAKAGETQYF.

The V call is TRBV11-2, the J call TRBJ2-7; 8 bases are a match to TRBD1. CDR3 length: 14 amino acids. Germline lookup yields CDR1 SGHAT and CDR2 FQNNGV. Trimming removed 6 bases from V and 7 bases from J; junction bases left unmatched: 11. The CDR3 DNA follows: TGTGCCAGCAGGAGGAACCAGGGGGCGGGAGAGCAGTACTTC. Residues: CASRRNQGAGEQYF.

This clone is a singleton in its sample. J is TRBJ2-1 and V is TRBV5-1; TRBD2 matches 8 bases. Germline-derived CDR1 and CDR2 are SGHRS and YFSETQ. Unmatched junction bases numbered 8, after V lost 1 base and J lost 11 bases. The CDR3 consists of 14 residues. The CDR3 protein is CASSLTSGQQKQFF. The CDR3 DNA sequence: TGCGCCAGCAGCTTGACTAGCGGCCAACAAAAGCAGTTCTTC.

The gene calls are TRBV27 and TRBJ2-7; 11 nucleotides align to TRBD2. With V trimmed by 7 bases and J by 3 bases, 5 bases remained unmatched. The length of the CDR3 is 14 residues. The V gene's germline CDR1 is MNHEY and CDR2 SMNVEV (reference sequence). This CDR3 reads CASTRTSGSYEQYF. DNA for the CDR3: TGTGCCAGCACCCGAACTAGCGGGAGCTACGAGCAGTACTTC.

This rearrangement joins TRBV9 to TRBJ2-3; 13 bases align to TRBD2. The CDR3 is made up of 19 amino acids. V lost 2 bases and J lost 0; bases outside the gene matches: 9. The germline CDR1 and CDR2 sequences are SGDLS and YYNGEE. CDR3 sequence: CASSVVGLAGAPSTDTQYF. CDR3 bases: TGTGCCAGCAGCGTCGTCGGACTAGCGGGGGCCCCTAGCACAGATACGCAGTATTTT.

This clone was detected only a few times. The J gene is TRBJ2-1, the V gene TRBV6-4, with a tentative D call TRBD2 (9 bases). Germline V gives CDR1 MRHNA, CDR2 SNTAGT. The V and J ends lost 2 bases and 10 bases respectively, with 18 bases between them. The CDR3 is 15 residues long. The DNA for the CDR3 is TGTGCCAGCAGTGACCTGGCGGGGGGGGACAGGGAGCAGTTCTTC. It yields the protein CASSDLAGGDREQFF.